Listed here are 15 T cell receptor beta chains from one sample, sequenced in a study of cytomegalovirus exposure and HLA in healthy donors. Researchers ran the PCR with 60 Vbeta and 13 Jbeta primers. Profiled with immunoSEQ multiplex PCR; TCRdb holds only in-frame clones, not every one. This sample yields approximately 100,000 clones, of which around nine tenths are seen a single time; about a tenth belongs to the top ten. The source material was PBMCs. The origin of the receptors is a man aged 25 to 40 in good health and CMV-seropositive.

This clone was counted a few times. The chain carries TRBV6-1 and TRBJ1-4; no reliable D call. The V and J ends lost 5 bases and 8 bases respectively, with 15 bases between them. CDR3 length: 14 amino acids. Germline assignment: CDR1 MNHNS and CDR2 SASEGT. The CDR3 protein is CASSIQPQEEKLFF. The CDR3, as DNA: TGTGCCAGCAGTATCCAGCCCCAGGAAGAAAAACTGTTTTTT.

This chain's CDR3 is CASSVLAGAGEQYF. CDR3 sequence (DNA): TGTGCCAGCTCGGTACTAGCGGGAGCTGGCGAGCAGTACTTC. This chain joins TRBV18 and TRBJ2-7; 11 nucleotides match TRBD2. This CDR3 is built from 14 residues. Per the germline V gene, CDR1 is KGHSH and CDR2 is LQKENI. Trimming cost V 6 bases and J 6 bases; bases outside gene matches: 7.

The chain employs TRBV28 and TRBJ2-5, with 8 bases that match TRBD1. There are 13 residues in the CDR3. The V and J ends lost 6 bases and 4 bases, in that order; junction bases with no gene match: 4. CDR1 is MDHEN and CDR2 is SYDVKM in the germline V gene. CDR3 sequence (DNA): TGTGCCAGCAGACCCAGGGGGCGAGAGACCCAGTACTTC. Residues: CASRPRGRETQYF.

The V call is TRBV6-6, the J call TRBJ2-2; tentative D call: TRBD2 (6 bases). CDR3 length: 16 residues. Germline lookup yields CDR1 MNHNY and CDR2 SVGAGI (reference sequence). V dropped 6 bases and J dropped 5 bases, with 19 bases sitting between them. CDR3 DNA: TGTGCCAGCAGGAACTCCCTTCGGGGGATGACCGGGGAGCTGTTTTTT. It codes for CASRNSLRGMTGELFF.

J is TRBJ2-2 and V is TRBV28; 8 nucleotides align to TRBD1. CDR1 MDHEN and CDR2 SYDVKM come from the germline V gene. Trimming took 2 bases from V and 4 from J; bases not matched to a gene: 12. The CDR3 contains 18 residues. The CDR3, as DNA: TGTGCCAGCAGTTTAATGGCTTGGGACAGGTCGAGCACCGGGGAGCTGTTTTTT. It specifies CASSLMAWDRSSTGELFF.

V usage is TRBV7-3 and J usage is TRBJ1-1, with D uncertain. The germline V gene has CDR1 SGHTA and CDR2 FQGTGA. This CDR3 contains 13 residues. Deletions cut 2 bases from V and 4 bases from J, with 8 bases between. This CDR3 is CASSLGPVTEAFF. The CDR3 nucleotides read TGTGCCAGCAGCTTAGGGCCAGTCACTGAAGCTTTCTTT.

This clone was found a few times. The chain has TRBV6-5 and TRBJ1-1; no firm D call. This CDR3 region has 14 residues. CDR1 is MNHEY and CDR2 is SVGAGI in the germline V gene. Trimming removed 7 bases at V and 0 bases at J, with 12 bases between. CDR3 sequence: CASTPGNMNTEAFF. The CDR3 DNA sequence: TGTGCCAGCACACCCGGTAATATGAACACTGAAGCTTTCTTT.

The chain links TRBV5-1 to TRBJ1-2, with D possibly matching TRBD1 (5 bases). The CDR3 contains 16 residues. Germline lookup yields CDR1 SGHRS and CDR2 YFSETQ. V was shortened by 1 base and J by 2 bases, with 15 bases between the two germline ends. The CDR3 protein is CASSLLSAGPNYGYTF. In nucleotides, the CDR3 is TGCGCCAGCAGCTTGTTGTCGGCAGGGCCCAACTATGGCTACACCTTC. Based on the CDR3 plus reference TRBV5-1 and TRBJ1-2, the full variable domain is KAGVTQTPRYLIKTRGQQVTLSCSPISGHRSVSWYQQTPGQGLQFLFEYFSETQRNKGNFPGRFSGRQFSNSRSEMNVSTLELGDSALYLCASSLLSAGPNYGYTFGSGTRLTVV.

This chain links TRBV16 with TRBJ2-6; no clear D. Germline values: CDR1 KGHSY, CDR2 FQNENV. The CDR3 extends over 16 amino acids. V was pared by 4 bases and J by 0 bases, with 10 bases between. The CDR3 sequence is CASSRRIPSGANVLTF. The CDR3 coding sequence is TGTGCCAGCAGCCGCAGAATCCCCTCTGGGGCCAACGTCCTGACTTTC.

This clone was counted a single time. The CDR3 loop is CASSDSGEPYNEQFF. CDR3 coding DNA: TGTGCCAGCAGTGACTCGGGCGAGCCCTACAATGAGCAGTTCTTC. The chain carries TRBV6-4 and TRBJ2-1; D is unclear. Germline CDR1 is MRHNA and CDR2 is SNTAGT. The CDR3 runs 15 residues. Trimming removed 0 bases from V and 2 bases from J, with 8 bases in between.

The chain joins TRBV27 to TRBJ2-2, with 8 bases lining up with TRBD2. Trimming took 6 bases from V and 4 from J; bases not matched to a gene: 13. The CDR3 is made up of 17 amino acids. Germline V CDR1 and CDR2: MNHEY, SMNVEV (reference sequence). The DNA of the CDR3 is TGTGCCAGCAGAAATCGGGGGGGATTGGGTAGCACCGGGGAGCTGTTTTTT. Its translation is CASRNRGGLGSTGELFF.

The chain employs TRBV5-1 and TRBJ2-1, with 7 bases identical to TRBD2. Germline V gene lookup returns CDR1 SGHRS and CDR2 YFSETQ. The CDR3 extends over 14 amino acids. Trimming took 4 bases from V and 11 from J; bases not matched to a gene: 12. The CDR3 region is CASSLSYQGGQQFF. The CDR3 DNA reads as TGCGCCAGCAGCCTCTCGTACCAGGGAGGGCAGCAGTTCTTC.

This rearrangement joins TRBV6-5 to TRBJ1-1; the D gene is possibly TRBD1 (5 bases). V was shortened by 2 bases and J by 6 bases, with 10 bases between the two germline ends. The germline V gene encodes CDR1 MNHEY and CDR2 SVGAGI. CDR3 length equals 13 residues. The CDR3 loop reads CASSYGRVAEAFF. The CDR3 bases are TGTGCCAGCAGTTACGGCAGGGTGGCTGAAGCTTTCTTT.

The chain has TRBV5-1 and TRBJ2-7, with TRBD2 as a possible D gene (6 bases). Germline V gene lookup returns CDR1 SGHRS and CDR2 YFSETQ. The ends were cut back, 4 bases at V and 4 bases at J, with 12 bases in the middle. CDR3 length: 13 amino acids. The CDR3 DNA follows: TGCGCCAGCAGCACCGGGACTGGTTACGAGCAGTACTTC. This encodes CASSTGTGYEQYF.

The gene calls are TRBV27 and TRBJ1-1; 9 nucleotides agree with TRBD1. V dropped 2 bases and J dropped 4; count of bases not matched to a gene: 8. The germline CDR1 and CDR2 sequences are MNHEY and SMNVEV (reference sequence). The CDR3 has 16 amino acids. The CDR3 sequence is CASSLSATGGITEAFF. For the CDR3, the DNA is TGTGCCAGCAGTTTAAGCGCTACAGGGGGCATCACTGAAGCTTTCTTT.